This TCR beta chain was found in a study of early T cells in non-severe SARS-CoV-2 infection. MiXCR was run by TCRdb on the 5' RACE reads, yielding one entry per CDR3 protein. The repertoire holds tens of thousands of distinct CDR3 sequences, with less than 9.5% as singletons. This clonotype was observed many times. The material was whole blood, obtained at baseline. This TCR came from an adult who was a healthcare worker with PCR-confirmed SARS-CoV-2 infection or an uninfected control (not recorded which).

Here the CDR3 DNA reads TGCAGTGCTAGAGGCAGGGGTATTACTGAAGCTTTCTTT. It yields the protein CSARGRGITEAFF. V usage is TRBV20-1 and J usage is TRBJ1-1, with D perhaps TRBD1 (6 bases). The CDR3 totals 13 residues. CDR1 is DFQATT, CDR2 SNEGSKA, per germline (reference sequence). The ends were cut back, 1 base at V and 5 bases at J, with 11 bases in the middle.